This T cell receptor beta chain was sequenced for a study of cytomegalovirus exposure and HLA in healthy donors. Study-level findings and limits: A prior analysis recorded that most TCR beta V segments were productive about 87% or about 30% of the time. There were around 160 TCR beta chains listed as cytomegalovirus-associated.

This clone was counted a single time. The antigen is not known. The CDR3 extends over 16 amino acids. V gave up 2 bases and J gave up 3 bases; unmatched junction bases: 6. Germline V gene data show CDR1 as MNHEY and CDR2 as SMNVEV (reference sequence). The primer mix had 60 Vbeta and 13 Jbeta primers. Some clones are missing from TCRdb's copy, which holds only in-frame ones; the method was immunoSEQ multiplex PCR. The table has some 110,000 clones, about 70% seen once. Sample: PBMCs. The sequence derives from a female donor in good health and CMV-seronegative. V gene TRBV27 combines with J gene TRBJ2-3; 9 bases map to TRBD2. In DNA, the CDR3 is TGTGCCAGCAGTTTAGGACTAGCGATTCCAACAGATACGCAGTATTTT. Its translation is CASSLGLAIPTDTQYF.